Listed here are 22 T cell receptor beta chains from one sample, sequenced in a study of blood T cell repertoires in COVID-19. Measured with immunoSEQ multiplex PCR; TCRdb has only the in-frame clones, and not every one. Among roughly 230,000 clones listed, around 84% were seen once. The sequencing sample was made of peripheral blood. These receptors all come from a woman of 80 years or more with COVID-19, enrolled during active disease.

This clone occurred a few times. The chain joins TRBV3-1 (or the pseudogene TRBV3-2) to TRBJ1-5, with 7 bases matching TRBD1. J was trimmed by 0 bases and V by 3 bases; bases with no gene match: 2. The CDR3 runs to 15 residues. CDR1 and CDR2 from the germline V gene are LGHDT and YNNKEL (reference sequence). CDR3 nucleotide sequence: TGTGCCAGCAGCCACGAGGGGGCTAGCAATCAGCCCCAGCATTTT. Residues: CASSHEGASNQPQHF.

The rearrangement links TRBV27 to TRBJ1-5, with a tentative D call TRBD1 (5 bases). This CDR3 has 14 residues. V lost 5 bases to trimming and J lost 7 bases, with 15 bases between them. Germline loops: CDR1 MNHEY, CDR2 SMNVEV (reference sequence). The CDR3 coding sequence is TGTGCCAGCAGTCCCCTGGGGGGAAGCCAGCCCCAGCATTTT. The encoded protein is CASSPLGGSQPQHF.

The rearrangement uses TRBV18 and TRBJ1-1; 9 nucleotides agree with TRBD1. The germline V gene has CDR1 KGHSH and CDR2 LQKENI. The CDR3 spans 14 residues. Losses at the gene ends were 6 bases for V and 3 bases for J; bases not matched to a gene: 5. The CDR3: CASSWTGADTEAFF. CDR3 DNA sequence: TGTGCCAGCTCCTGGACAGGGGCGGACACTGAAGCTTTCTTT.

This rearrangement joins TRBV27 to TRBJ2-1; 11 nucleotides align to TRBD2. Losses at the gene ends were 0 bases for V and 10 bases for J; bases not matched to a gene: 5. This CDR3 region has 15 residues. The germline CDR1 and CDR2 sequences are MNHEY and SMNVEV (reference sequence). CDR3 in amino acids: CASSLSSGGAIEQFF. The CDR3 DNA reads as TGTGCCAGCAGTTTATCTAGCGGGGGGGCCATCGAGCAGTTCTTC.

The rearrangement uses TRBV3-1 (or the pseudogene TRBV3-2) and TRBJ2-5; TRBD2 matches 7 bases. V trimming: 2 bases; J trimming: 0 bases; junction bases outside the gene matches: 3. Germline CDR1 is LGHDT and CDR2 is YNNKEL (reference sequence). CDR3 length equals 15 residues. The CDR3 is CASSQRGVNQETQYF. The CDR3 nucleotides are TGTGCCAGCAGCCAACGGGGGGTCAACCAAGAGACCCAGTACTTC.

With respect to this clone: At the DNA level, this CDR3 is encoded by other sequences in the same sample as well. This chain uses TRBV20-1 with TRBJ1-1, with TRBD1 identical over 7 bases. The CDR3 has 11 residues. Germline V CDR1 and CDR2: DFQATT, SNEGSKA (reference sequence). Germline trimming cut 6 bases from V and 5 bases from J; bases unmatched to any gene: 3. CDR3 protein: CSALRGTEAFF. DNA of the CDR3: TGCAGTGCCCTCAGGGGGACTGAAGCTTTCTTT.

This chain uses TRBV5-1 with TRBJ2-7; 11 bases fit TRBD1. Germline CDR1 is SGHRS and CDR2 is YFSETQ. The CDR3 runs 17 residues. V shed 3 bases and J 3 bases; nucleotides not matched to a gene: 11. Here the CDR3 DNA reads TGCGCCAGCAGCTCAGGCGGGACAGGGGGAAATGACTACGAGCAGTACTTC. This translates into CASSSGGTGGNDYEQYF.

The chain recombines TRBV28 with TRBJ2-2, with D maybe TRBD1 (5 bases). CDR1 and CDR2 from the germline V gene are MDHEN and SYDVKM. Trimming left V 5 bases short and J 1 base short, with 8 bases between. The CDR3 is made up of 14 amino acids. CDR3 amino acids: CASSPGQNTGELFF. DNA of the CDR3: TGTGCCAGCAGTCCCGGACAGAACACCGGGGAGCTGTTTTTT.

This sequence joins TRBV5-1 and TRBJ1-4; TRBD1 matches at 7 bases. Germline trimming cut 1 base from V and 0 bases from J; bases unmatched to any gene: 6. Germline V gene sequence: CDR1 SGHRS, CDR2 YFSETQ. The CDR3 runs to 17 residues. CDR3 bases: TGCGCCAGCAGCTTGTGGACAGGAGGCCCAACTAATGAAAAACTGTTTTTT. Its translation: CASSLWTGGPTNEKLFF.

The J gene is TRBJ1-2, the V gene TRBV6-1, with a possible D match to TRBD1 (6 bases). The germline gives CDR1 MNHNS, CDR2 SASEGT. This CDR3 comprises 15 residues. V gave up 1 base and J gave up 8 bases, with 17 bases separating them. CDR3 region: CASSEVGALGRGYTF. The DNA for the CDR3 is TGTGCCAGCAGTGAAGTGGGGGCCTTGGGGCGCGGCTACACCTTC.

DNA for the CDR3: TGTGCCTGGAAAGACAGGGATCCCTACGAGCAGTACTTC. It yields the protein CAWKDRDPYEQYF. The chain combines TRBV30 with TRBJ2-7, with 7 bases that match TRBD1. This CDR3 comprises 13 residues. The germline CDR1 and CDR2 sequences are GTSNPN and SVGIG (reference sequence). The V gene end was trimmed by 4 bases and the J gene end by 2 bases; junction bases not matched to a gene: 5.

This clone was found once. This chain uses TRBV5-1 with TRBJ2-5; 14 bases are shared with TRBD2. V shed 4 bases and J 2 bases; nucleotides not matched to a gene: 4. Germline V gene lookup returns CDR1 SGHRS and CDR2 YFSETQ. This CDR3 region has 16 residues. In DNA form, the CDR3 reads TGCGCCAGCAGCACCGGGACTAGCGGGGGTCAAGAGACCCAGTACTTC. Protein product: CASSTGTSGGQETQYF.

This chain connects TRBV18 to TRBJ1-6; TRBD1 aligns across 7 bases. V lost 3 bases to trimming and J lost 0 bases; unmatched junction nucleotides: 2. This CDR3 is 16 amino acids long. CDR1 is KGHSH, CDR2 LQKENI, per germline. CDR3 sequence: CASSPDRSSYNSPLHF. Written as DNA, the CDR3 is TGTGCCAGCTCACCGGACAGGAGCTCCTATAATTCACCCCTCCACTTT.

The chain combines TRBV9 with TRBJ1-2; D unclear. V was trimmed by 4 bases and J by 7 bases, leaving 14 bases between them. The CDR3 loop spans 13 amino acids. Germline V gives CDR1 SGDLS, CDR2 YYNGEE. In nucleotides, the CDR3 is TGTGCCAGCAGCCTTCTCGGGTTTCGTGGCTACACCTTC. It translates to CASSLLGFRGYTF.

CDR3 sequence reads: CASSPDRARGNTIYF. For the CDR3, the DNA is TGTGCCAGCAGTCCGGACAGGGCACGAGGAAACACCATATATTTT. V and J are TRBV27 and TRBJ1-3, with TRBD1 identical over 8 bases. The germline V gene has CDR1 MNHEY and CDR2 SMNVEV (reference sequence). V gave up 5 bases and J gave up 4 bases; unmatched junction bases: 7. The CDR3 runs to 15 residues.

J is TRBJ1-1 and V is TRBV18, with D perhaps matching TRBD1 (5 bases). The CDR3 sequence is 11 residues long. Trimming removed 3 bases from V and 9 bases from J, with 8 bases in between. Germline CDR1 reads KGHSH; CDR2 reads LQKENI. This chain's CDR3 is CASSPGGKAFF. CDR3 DNA: TGTGCCAGCTCACCGGGGGGAAAAGCTTTCTTT. The whole variable domain, filled in from reference TRBV18 and TRBJ1-1, reads NAGVMQNPRHLVRRRGQEARLRCSPMKGHSHVYWYRQLPEEGLKFMVYLQKENIIDESGMPKERFSAEFPKEGPSILRIQQVVRGDSAAYFCASSPGGKAFFGQGTRLTVV.

This chain joins TRBV19 and TRBJ2-1; maybe TRBD2 (6 bases). With 7 bases removed from V and 1 base from J, the gap between germline ends came to 11 bases. Per the germline V gene, CDR1 is LNHDA and CDR2 is SQIVND (reference sequence). This CDR3 is 14 amino acids long. The CDR3 bases are TGTGCCAGTACCCCGGGGGAATCCTACAATGAGCAGTTCTTC. Protein product: CASTPGESYNEQFF.

The gene calls are TRBV5-1 and TRBJ1-1, with a tentative D call TRBD1 (5 bases). This CDR3 region has 15 residues. Germline CDR1 reads SGHRS; CDR2 reads YFSETQ. With 4 bases removed from V and 6 bases from J, the gap between germline ends came to 19 bases. The CDR3 region has the DNA TGCGCCAGCAGCGGGCGCGCGGGGGTCCGGGCTGAAGCTTTCTTT. Translated: CASSGRAGVRAEAFF. The whole variable domain, remainder taken from reference TRBV5-1 and TRBJ1-1, is KAGVTQTPRYLIKTRGQQVTLSCSPISGHRSVSWYQQTPGQGLQFLFEYFSETQRNKGNFPGRFSGRQFSNSRSEMNVSTLELGDSALYLCASSGRAGVRAEAFFGQGTRLTVV.

V gene TRBV28 combines with J gene TRBJ2-5, with 15 bases aligning to TRBD2. CDR3 length equals 18 residues. The ends lost 5 bases at V and 4 bases at J; junction bases unmatched: 11. Germline V gives CDR1 MDHEN, CDR2 SYDVKM. CDR3 region: CASSQGLAGGGYGETQYF. The CDR3 DNA is TGTGCCAGCAGTCAGGGACTAGCGGGGGGAGGTTACGGAGAGACCCAGTACTTC.

Only one count was recorded for this clone. The CDR3 DNA sequence: TGTGCCAGCAGCCAGGAGGGTACAGGGGAAGAGACCCAGTACTTC. Translation: CASSQEGTGEETQYF. The chain joins TRBV11-1 to TRBJ2-5; a weak D match, TRBD1 (7 bases). Germline V gene sequence: CDR1 SGHAT, CDR2 FQDESV (reference sequence). V was pared by 5 bases and J by 3 bases, with 16 bases between. The length of the CDR3 is 15 residues.

V usage is TRBV5-1 and J usage is TRBJ2-5, with 11 bases fitting TRBD2. Trimming removed 1 base from V and 3 bases from J; junction bases left unmatched: 2. The CDR3 is made up of 15 amino acids. The germline gives CDR1 SGHRS, CDR2 YFSETQ. The CDR3 coding sequence is TGCGCCAGCAGCTTGACTAGCGGGGGCAAAGAGACCCAGTACTTC. Translated, it gives CASSLTSGGKETQYF.

V is TRBV11-2 and J is TRBJ2-7; perhaps TRBD2 as D (7 bases). The CDR3 length is 15 residues. CDR1 SGHAT and CDR2 FQNNGV come from the germline V gene. V dropped 5 bases and J dropped 6 bases, with 20 bases sitting between them. This chain's CDR3 is CASSPRPGGQGEQYV. CDR3 sequence (DNA): TGTGCCAGCAGCCCCCGCCCGGGGGGCCAGGGCGAGCAGTACGTC.